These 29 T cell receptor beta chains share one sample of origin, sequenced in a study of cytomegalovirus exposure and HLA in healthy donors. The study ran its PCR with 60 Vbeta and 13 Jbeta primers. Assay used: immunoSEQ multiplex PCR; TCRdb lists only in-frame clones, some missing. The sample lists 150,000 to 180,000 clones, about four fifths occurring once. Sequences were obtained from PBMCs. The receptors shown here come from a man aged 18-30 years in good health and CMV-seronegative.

The CDR3 sequence: CASRTSFYNEQFF. In DNA, the CDR3 is TGTGCCAGTCGGACTAGCTTTTACAATGAGCAGTTCTTC. The gene calls are TRBV6-5 and TRBJ2-1, with 8 bases aligning to TRBD2. This CDR3 is 13 amino acids long. V dropped 9 bases and J dropped 4; count of bases not matched to a gene: 5. Germline lookup yields CDR1 MNHEY and CDR2 SVGAGI.

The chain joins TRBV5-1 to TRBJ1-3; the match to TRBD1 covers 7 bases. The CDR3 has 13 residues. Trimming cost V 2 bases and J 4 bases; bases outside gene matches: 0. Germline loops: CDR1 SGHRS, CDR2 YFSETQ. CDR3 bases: TGCGCCAGCAGCTTACAGGGGGGAAACACCATATATTTT. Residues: CASSLQGGNTIYF.

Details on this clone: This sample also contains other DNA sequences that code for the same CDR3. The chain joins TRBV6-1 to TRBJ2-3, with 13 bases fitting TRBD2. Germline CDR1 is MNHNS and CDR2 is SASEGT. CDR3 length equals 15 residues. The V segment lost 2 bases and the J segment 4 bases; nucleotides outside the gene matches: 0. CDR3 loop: CASSETSGGADTQYF. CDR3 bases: TGTGCCAGCAGTGAAACTAGCGGGGGGGCAGATACGCAGTATTTT.

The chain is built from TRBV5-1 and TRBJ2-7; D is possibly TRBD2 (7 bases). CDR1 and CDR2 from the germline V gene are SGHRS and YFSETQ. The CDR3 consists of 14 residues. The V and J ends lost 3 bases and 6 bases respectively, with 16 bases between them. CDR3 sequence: CASSSRGAPFEQYV. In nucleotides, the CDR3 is TGCGCCAGCAGCTCCCGGGGGGCCCCATTCGAGCAGTACGTC.

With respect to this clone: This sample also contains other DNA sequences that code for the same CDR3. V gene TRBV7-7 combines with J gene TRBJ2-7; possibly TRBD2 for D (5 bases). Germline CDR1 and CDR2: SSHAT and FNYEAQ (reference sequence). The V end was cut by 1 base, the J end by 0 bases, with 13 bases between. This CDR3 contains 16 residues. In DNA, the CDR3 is TGTGCCAGCAGCTTAGATGTAGCGAGGAGCTCCTACGAGCAGTACGTC. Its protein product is CASSLDVARSSYEQYV.

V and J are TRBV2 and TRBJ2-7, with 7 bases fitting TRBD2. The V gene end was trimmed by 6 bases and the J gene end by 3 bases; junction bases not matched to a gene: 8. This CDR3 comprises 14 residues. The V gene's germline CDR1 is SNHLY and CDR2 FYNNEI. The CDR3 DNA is TGTGCCAGCAGCCGGGGGGACCCTCGCTACGAGCAGTACGTC. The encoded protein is CASSRGDPRYEQYV.

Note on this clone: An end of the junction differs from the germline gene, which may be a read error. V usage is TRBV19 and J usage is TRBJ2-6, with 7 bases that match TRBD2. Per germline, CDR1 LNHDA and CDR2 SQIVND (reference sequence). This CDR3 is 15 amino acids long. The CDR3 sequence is CASKALATGANGLTF. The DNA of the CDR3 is TGTGCCAGTAAAGCACTAGCGACCGGGGCCAACGGCCTGACTTTC.

CDR3 bases: TGTGCCAGCAGTTGGACAGGGGGCTCAAACGAGCAGTACTTC. This translates into CASSWTGGSNEQYF. The chain recombines TRBV6-5 with TRBJ2-7; 11 positions match TRBD1. Per the germline V gene, CDR1 is MNHEY and CDR2 is SVGAGI. The CDR3 runs to 14 residues. The J segment lost 5 bases and the V segment lost 4 bases, leaving 4 bases of the junction unmatched.

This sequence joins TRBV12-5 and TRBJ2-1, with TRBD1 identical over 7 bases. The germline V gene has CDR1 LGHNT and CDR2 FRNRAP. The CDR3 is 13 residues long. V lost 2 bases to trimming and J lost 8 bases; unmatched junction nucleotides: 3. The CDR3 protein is CASGLITGDEQFF. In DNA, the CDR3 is TGTGCTAGTGGTTTGATTACAGGGGATGAGCAGTTCTTC.

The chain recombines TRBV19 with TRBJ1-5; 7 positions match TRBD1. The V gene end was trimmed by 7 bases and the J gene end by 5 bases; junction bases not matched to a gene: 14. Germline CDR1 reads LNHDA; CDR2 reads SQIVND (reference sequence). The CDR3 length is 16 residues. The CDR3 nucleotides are TGTGCCAGTACTCTAAGGGGGCGCCCTCCGGATCAGCCCCAGCATTTT. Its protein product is CASTLRGRPPDQPQHF.

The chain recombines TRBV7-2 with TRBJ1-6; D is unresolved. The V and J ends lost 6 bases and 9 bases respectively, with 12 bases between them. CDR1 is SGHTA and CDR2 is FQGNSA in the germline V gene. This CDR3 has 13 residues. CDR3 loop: CASSKGDVSPLHF. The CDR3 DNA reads TGTGCCAGCAGTAAGGGAGACGTTTCACCCCTCCACTTT.

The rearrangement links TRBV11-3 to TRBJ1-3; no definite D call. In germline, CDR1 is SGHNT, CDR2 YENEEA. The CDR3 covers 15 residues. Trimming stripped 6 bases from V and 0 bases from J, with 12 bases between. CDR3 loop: CASSWTGNSGNTIYF. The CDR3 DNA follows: TGTGCCAGCAGTTGGACGGGGAACTCTGGAAACACCATATATTTT.

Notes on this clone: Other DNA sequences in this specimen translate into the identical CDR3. The CDR3, as DNA: TGTGCCAGCAGCGGTCCGAGCTCCTATAATTCACCCCTCCACTTT. Translating it yields CASSGPSSYNSPLHF. The chain links TRBV6-5 to TRBJ1-6; D uncertain. V dropped 6 bases and J dropped 0 bases, with 9 bases sitting between them. The CDR3 is 15 amino acids. From germline, CDR1 is MNHEY and CDR2 SVGAGI.

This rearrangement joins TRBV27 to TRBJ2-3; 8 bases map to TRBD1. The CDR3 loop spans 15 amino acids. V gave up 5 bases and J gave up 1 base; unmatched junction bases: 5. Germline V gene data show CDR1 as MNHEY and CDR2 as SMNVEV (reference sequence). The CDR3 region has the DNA TGTGCCAGCAGTCGGACAGGGCGGCGCACAGATACGCAGTATTTT. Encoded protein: CASSRTGRRTDTQYF.

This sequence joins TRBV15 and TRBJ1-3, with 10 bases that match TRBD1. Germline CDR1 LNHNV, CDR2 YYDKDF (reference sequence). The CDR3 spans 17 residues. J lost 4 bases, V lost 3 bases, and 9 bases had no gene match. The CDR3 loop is CATSRGRQGAKGNTIYF. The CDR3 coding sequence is TGTGCCACCAGCAGGGGAAGACAGGGGGCAAAGGGAAACACCATATATTTT.

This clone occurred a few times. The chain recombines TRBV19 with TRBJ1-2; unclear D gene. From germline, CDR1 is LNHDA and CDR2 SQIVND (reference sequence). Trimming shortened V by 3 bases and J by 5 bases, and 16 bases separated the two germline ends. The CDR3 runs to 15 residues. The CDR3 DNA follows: TGTGCCAGTAGTATTACTGGCAGCGTTCGGTATGGCTACACCTTC. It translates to CASSITGSVRYGYTF.

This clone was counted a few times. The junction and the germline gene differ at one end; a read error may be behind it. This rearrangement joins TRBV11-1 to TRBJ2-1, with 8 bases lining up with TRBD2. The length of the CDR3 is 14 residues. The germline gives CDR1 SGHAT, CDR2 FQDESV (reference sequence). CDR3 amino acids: CASSLAGAGGPVLF. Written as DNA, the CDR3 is TGTGCCAGCAGCTTAGCGGGGGCGGGGGGCCCCGTTCTCTTC.

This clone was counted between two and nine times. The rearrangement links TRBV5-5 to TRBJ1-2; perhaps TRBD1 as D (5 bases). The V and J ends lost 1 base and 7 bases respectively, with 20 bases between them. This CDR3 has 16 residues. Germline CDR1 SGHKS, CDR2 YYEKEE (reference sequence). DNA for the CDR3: TGTGCCAGCAGCTTGCTTACAGGATCCGATGGAACTGGCTACACCTTC. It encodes CASSLLTGSDGTGYTF.

The CDR3 sequence is CASSVQGLLNTEAFF. The CDR3 nucleotides are TGTGCCAGCAGCGTACAGGGGCTCCTGAACACTGAAGCTTTCTTT. J is TRBJ1-1 and V is TRBV7-2; TRBD1 aligns across 7 bases. Germline V gene sequence: CDR1 SGHTA, CDR2 FQGNSA. Trimming at V came to 5 bases and at J to 0 bases, leaving 6 bases not matched to a gene. The CDR3 runs 15 residues.

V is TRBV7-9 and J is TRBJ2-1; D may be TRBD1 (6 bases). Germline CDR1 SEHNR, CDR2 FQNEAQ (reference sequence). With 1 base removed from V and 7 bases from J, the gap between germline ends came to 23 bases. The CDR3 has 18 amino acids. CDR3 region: CASSLGSAGTRRTNEQFF. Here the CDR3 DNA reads TGTGCCAGCAGCTTAGGCTCCGCCGGGACACGGCGCACGAATGAGCAGTTCTTC.

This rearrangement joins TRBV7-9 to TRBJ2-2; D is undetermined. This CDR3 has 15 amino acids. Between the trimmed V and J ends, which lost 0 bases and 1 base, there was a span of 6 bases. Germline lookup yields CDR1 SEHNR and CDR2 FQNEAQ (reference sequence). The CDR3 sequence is CASSLAGVNTGELFF. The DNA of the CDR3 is TGTGCCAGCAGCTTAGCAGGAGTGAACACCGGGGAGCTGTTTTTT.

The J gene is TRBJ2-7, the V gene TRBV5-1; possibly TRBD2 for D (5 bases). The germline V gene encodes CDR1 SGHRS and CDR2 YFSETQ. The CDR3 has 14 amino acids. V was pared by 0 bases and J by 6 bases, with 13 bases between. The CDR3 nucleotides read TGCGCCAGCAGCTTGGACGGCCCCGCGGGCGAGCAGTACGTC. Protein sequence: CASSLDGPAGEQYV.

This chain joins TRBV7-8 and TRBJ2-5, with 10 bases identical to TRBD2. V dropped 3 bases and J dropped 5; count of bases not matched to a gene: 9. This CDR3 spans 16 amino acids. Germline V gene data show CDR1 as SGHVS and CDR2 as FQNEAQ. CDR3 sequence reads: CASSFASGGALETQYF. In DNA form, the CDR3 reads TGTGCCAGCAGCTTCGCGAGCGGGGGGGCCCTTGAGACCCAGTACTTC.

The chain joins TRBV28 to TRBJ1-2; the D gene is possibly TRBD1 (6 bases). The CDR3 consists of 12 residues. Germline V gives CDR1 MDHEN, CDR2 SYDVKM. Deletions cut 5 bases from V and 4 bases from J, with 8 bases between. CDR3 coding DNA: TGTGCCAGCAGTCCACAGGGCTATGGCTACACCTTC. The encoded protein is CASSPQGYGYTF.

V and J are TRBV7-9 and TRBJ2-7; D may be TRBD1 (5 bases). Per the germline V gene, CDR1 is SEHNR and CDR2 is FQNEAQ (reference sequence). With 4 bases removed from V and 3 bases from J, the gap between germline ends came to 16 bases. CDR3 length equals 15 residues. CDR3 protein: CASSSEYRKIYEQYV. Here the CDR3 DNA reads TGTGCCAGCAGCTCCGAATACAGGAAGATCTACGAGCAGTACGTC.

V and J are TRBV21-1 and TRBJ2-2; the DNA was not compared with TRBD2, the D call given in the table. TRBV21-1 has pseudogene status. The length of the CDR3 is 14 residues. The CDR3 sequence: CASSRPRVAGELFF. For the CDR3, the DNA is TGTGCCAGCAGCAGACCTCGGGTAGCCGGGGAGCTGTTTTTT.

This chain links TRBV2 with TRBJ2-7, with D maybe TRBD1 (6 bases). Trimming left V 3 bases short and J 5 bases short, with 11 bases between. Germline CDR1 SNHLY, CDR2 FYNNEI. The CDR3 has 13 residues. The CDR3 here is CASSENRDHEQYV. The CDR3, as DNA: TGTGCCAGCAGTGAGAACAGGGACCACGAGCAGTACGTC.

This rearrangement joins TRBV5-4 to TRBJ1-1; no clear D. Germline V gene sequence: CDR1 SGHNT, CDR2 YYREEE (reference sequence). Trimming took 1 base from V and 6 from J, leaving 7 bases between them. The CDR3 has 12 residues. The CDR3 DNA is TGTGCCAGCAGCTTGCCGCGCTCTGAAGCTTTCTTT. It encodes CASSLPRSEAFF.

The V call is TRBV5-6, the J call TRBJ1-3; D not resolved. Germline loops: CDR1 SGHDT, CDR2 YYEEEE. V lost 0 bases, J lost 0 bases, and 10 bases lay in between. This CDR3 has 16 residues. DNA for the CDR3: TGTGCCAGCAGCTTGGATCGAGGGAGCTCTGGAAACACCATATATTTT. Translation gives CASSLDRGSSGNTIYF.